This T cell receptor (beta chain) was sequenced during a study of radiotherapy plus CTLA-4 blockade in lung cancer. On the study more broadly: Among all patients, around 19% showed objective responses, while 30% to 35% had disease control.

Comments on this clone: The target antigen is unknown.

Study-wide results and caveats: Blood saw expansion of tumor-derived TCR clones after radiotherapy plus ipilimumab.

This table comes from immunoSEQ multiplex PCR, and its TCRdb copy is limited to in-frame clones, with some not included. The sample comprises tens of thousands of clones, 78% of which are singletons, and roughly 22% rests with the top ten. CDR1 and CDR2 (germline): SNHLY, FYNNEI. V gave up 7 bases and J gave up 3 bases, with 21 bases separating them. The CDR3 sequence is 16 residues long. The sequence was obtained from a human donor with non-small cell lung cancer whose response to radiotherapy plus ipilimumab could not be evaluated. Some clones in this sample may be carry-over from other donors' samples. This chain uses TRBV2 with TRBJ1-2; D is uncertain. The sequencing used peripheral blood, collected from a patient treated with radiotherapy plus ipilimumab. The CDR3 coding sequence is TGTGCCAGCATGCGTGGAGGTAACCCCCAATACTATGGCTACACCTTC. Protein: CASMRGGNPQYYGYTF.